The next 16 T cell receptor beta chains were all read from a single sample in a study of blood T cell repertoires in COVID-19. Only in-frame clones appear in the TCRdb table, and some are missing; sequencing was by immunoSEQ multiplex PCR. The sample has roughly 230,000 clones, around 83% seen once. The source material was peripheral blood. All receptors derive from a man aged 35 to 55 with acute or convalescent COVID-19.

The CDR3 reads CASSQGPSSSMYQQYF. The CDR3 nucleotides read TGTGCCAGCAGCCAAGGCCCTAGCTCGAGTATGTACCAGCAGTACTTC. The chain combines TRBV3-1 (or the pseudogene TRBV3-2) with TRBJ2-7; a weak D match, TRBD2 (5 bases). Germline V lookup: CDR1 LGHDT, CDR2 YNNKEL (reference sequence). Trimming took off 1 base at V and 8 bases at J, with 21 bases between the two ends. This CDR3 has 16 amino acids.

This chain connects TRBV7-2 to TRBJ2-1; D perhaps matches TRBD2 (5 bases). CDR3 length: 18 residues. Germline V gene sequence: CDR1 SGHTA, CDR2 FQGNSA. V gave up 1 base and J gave up 0 bases, with 16 bases separating them. As DNA, the CDR3 is TGTGCCAGCAGCTTAGTAGTCCCTGAGCGGTACTCCTACAATGAGCAGTTCTTC. Encoded protein: CASSLVVPERYSYNEQFF.

This clone was counted a single time. V is TRBV5-1 and J is TRBJ1-2, with TRBD1 as a possible D gene (5 bases). The germline V gene encodes CDR1 SGHRS and CDR2 YFSETQ. The CDR3 contains 16 residues. Trimming took 4 bases from V and 1 from J, leaving 17 bases between them. The CDR3 sequence: CASSANRDRINYGYTF. In DNA form, the CDR3 reads TGCGCCAGCAGCGCGAACAGAGACAGAATTAACTATGGCTACACCTTC. Full variable domain (outside the CDR3, taken from reference TRBV5-1 and TRBJ1-2): KAGVTQTPRYLIKTRGQQVTLSCSPISGHRSVSWYQQTPGQGLQFLFEYFSETQRNKGNFPGRFSGRQFSNSRSEMNVSTLELGDSALYLCASSANRDRINYGYTFGSGTRLTVV.

The rearrangement links TRBV2 to TRBJ1-2; D gene uncertain. The germline V gene encodes CDR1 SNHLY and CDR2 FYNNEI. This CDR3 has 13 residues. The V end was cut by 1 base, the J end by 1 base, with 4 bases between. The CDR3 nucleotides read TGTGCCAGCAGTGAAGACTTTAACTATGGCTACACCTTC. It encodes CASSEDFNYGYTF.

The chain joins TRBV28 to TRBJ1-2, with D possibly matching TRBD1 (5 bases). The ends were cut back, 2 bases at V and 8 bases at J, with 18 bases in the middle. This CDR3 region has 15 residues. Looked up from germline, CDR1 is MDHEN and CDR2 is SYDVKM. The CDR3 DNA reads as TGTGCCAGCAGTTTACGGAACGGACAATTGGGGGGCTACACCTTC. Residues: CASSLRNGQLGGYTF.

This clone came up a few times. The chain joins TRBV12-3 or TRBV12-4 to TRBJ1-5; 7 nucleotides align to TRBD1. The V segment lost 7 bases and the J segment 6 bases; nucleotides outside the gene matches: 3. The CDR3 has 12 residues. Here the CDR3 DNA reads TGTGCCAGCACCACAGGGGTTCAGCCCCAGCATTTT. Residues: CASTTGVQPQHF.

The J gene is TRBJ2-1, the V gene TRBV11-2; no definite D call. This CDR3 contains 14 residues. Germline CDR1 SGHAT, CDR2 FQNNGV. The V and J ends lost 0 bases and 3 bases respectively, with 6 bases between them. The CDR3 loop is CASSLELVYNEQFF. The CDR3 DNA sequence: TGTGCCAGCAGCTTAGAACTCGTCTACAATGAGCAGTTCTTC.

V is TRBV24-1 and J is TRBJ1-2; D ambiguous. Germline V lookup: CDR1 KGHDR, CDR2 SFDVKD. Trimming removed 9 bases from V and 4 bases from J, with 20 bases in between. The CDR3 runs to 15 residues. The CDR3 is CATRRNGGSFYGYTF. The CDR3 bases are TGTGCCACCCGCAGAAATGGTGGTTCTTTCTATGGCTACACCTTC.

The chain employs TRBV6-5 and TRBJ1-6; no definite D call. V gave up 6 bases and J gave up 8 bases, with 11 bases separating them. The CDR3 sequence is 13 residues long. Germline CDR1 is MNHEY and CDR2 is SVGAGI. This CDR3 is CASRGRTDSPLHF. CDR3 coding DNA: TGTGCCAGCAGGGGCAGAACTGATTCACCCCTCCACTTT.

This chain links TRBV9 with TRBJ2-3, with D perhaps matching TRBD2 (7 bases). Germline-derived CDR1 and CDR2 are SGDLS and YYNGEE. This CDR3 region has 15 residues. Trimming removed 4 bases from V and 5 bases from J, with 17 bases in between. The CDR3 DNA reads as TGTGCCAGCAGCCCCTATGGGGGGGCCTTAGATACGCAGTATTTT. Amino acid sequence: CASSPYGGALDTQYF.

The chain recombines TRBV10-3 with TRBJ1-1, with 7 bases fitting TRBD1. This CDR3 is built from 15 residues. V was clipped by 6 bases and J by 3 bases; unmatched bases: 10. Germline CDR1 and CDR2: ENHRY and SYGVKD. In DNA form, the CDR3 reads TGTGCCATCAGGCGGCGAGGGGGCGAGGACACTGAAGCTTTCTTT. Translating gives CAIRRRGGEDTEAFF.

The chain is built from TRBV5-1 and TRBJ1-3; unclear D gene. V lost 5 bases to trimming and J lost 0 bases, with 6 bases between them. Germline CDR1 is SGHRS and CDR2 is YFSETQ. This CDR3 has 13 residues. The CDR3 DNA follows: TGCGCCAGCAGGGAGTTCTCTGGAAACACCATATATTTT. This codes for CASREFSGNTIYF. The full variable domain, in which reference TRBV5-1 and TRBJ1-3 provide the parts outside the CDR3, is KAGVTQTPRYLIKTRGQQVTLSCSPISGHRSVSWYQQTPGQGLQFLFEYFSETQRNKGNFPGRFSGRQFSNSRSEMNVSTLELGDSALYLCASREFSGNTIYFGEGSWLTVV.

The V gene is TRBV6-1, the J gene TRBJ1-6; D is unclear. The V gene's germline CDR1 is MNHNS and CDR2 SASEGT. The CDR3 contains 14 residues. The V end lost 3 bases, the J end lost 9 bases, and 12 bases lay between the germline ends. This CDR3 is CASSEILASSPLHF. CDR3 coding DNA: TGTGCCAGCAGTGAGATACTAGCCAGTTCACCCCTCCACTTT.

The chain is built from TRBV6-1 and TRBJ2-7; tentatively, D is TRBD2 (6 bases). CDR1 and CDR2 from the germline V gene are MNHNS and SASEGT. Deletions cut 3 bases from V and 7 bases from J, with 22 bases between. CDR3 length: 16 residues. This CDR3 reads CASSDVVLSGAGEQYF. The CDR3 DNA is TGTGCCAGCAGTGACGTCGTCCTATCGGGCGCGGGGGAGCAGTACTTC.

The rearrangement joins TRBV18 to TRBJ1-3, with 8 bases aligning to TRBD1. Germline assignment: CDR1 KGHSH and CDR2 LQKENI. Trimming removed 11 bases from V and 4 bases from J; junction bases left unmatched: 13. The CDR3 extends over 15 amino acids. The CDR3 DNA follows: TGTGCCCAACAAAAATCGACAGGGGTCGGAAACACCATATATTTT. Protein product: CAQQKSTGVGNTIYF.

The V call is TRBV7-2, the J call TRBJ1-1, with a tentative D call TRBD1 (5 bases). CDR3 length: 15 residues. Trimming shortened V by 4 bases and J by 0 bases, and 12 bases separated the two germline ends. Germline-derived CDR1 and CDR2 are SGHTA and FQGNSA. Here the CDR3 reads CASSSGEAMNTEAFF. The CDR3 DNA sequence: TGTGCCAGCAGCTCGGGGGAGGCCATGAACACTGAAGCTTTCTTT.